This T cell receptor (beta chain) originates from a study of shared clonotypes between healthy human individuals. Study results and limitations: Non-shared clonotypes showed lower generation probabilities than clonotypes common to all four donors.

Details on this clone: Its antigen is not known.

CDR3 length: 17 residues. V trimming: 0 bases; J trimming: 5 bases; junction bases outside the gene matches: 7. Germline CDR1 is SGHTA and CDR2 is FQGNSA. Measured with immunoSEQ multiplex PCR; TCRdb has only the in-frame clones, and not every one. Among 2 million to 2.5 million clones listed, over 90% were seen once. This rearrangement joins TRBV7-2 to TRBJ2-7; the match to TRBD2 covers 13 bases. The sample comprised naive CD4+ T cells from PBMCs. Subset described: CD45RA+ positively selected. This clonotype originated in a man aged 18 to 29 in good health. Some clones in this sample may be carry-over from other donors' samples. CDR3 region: CASSLAPLAGGRDEQYF. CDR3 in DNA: TGTGCCAGCAGCTTAGCCCCACTAGCGGGAGGGCGGGACGAGCAGTACTTC.